This TCR beta chain was sequenced for a study of immune evolution from preneoplasia to lung adenocarcinoma. General study findings and limits: Clonality was highest in normal lung, lower in later-stage lesions apparently.

This clone showed up just a few times. Antigen: not known. Germline V lookup: CDR1 SGDLS, CDR2 YYNGEE. V dropped 4 bases and J dropped 2; count of bases not matched to a gene: 8. The CDR3 runs 16 residues. Sequencing used immunoSEQ multiplex PCR; TCRdb keeps in-frame clones, though not all of them. The sample comprises 11,000 to 15,000 clones, approximately 78% of which are singletons, and more than 4% rests with the top ten. The sequencing sample was made of FFPE minimally invasive lung adenocarcinoma tissue. V and J are TRBV9 and TRBJ2-1; 8 nucleotides agree with TRBD1. The origin of this receptor is a person in their 70s with lung adenocarcinoma. The CDR3 DNA reads TGTGCCAGCAGCCCGTGGACAGGGCTAACCTACAATGAGCAGTTCTTC. This codes for CASSPWTGLTYNEQFF.